The rows below give T cell receptor beta chains drawn from one sample of a study of T cells in Graves' hyperthyroidism and ophthalmopathy. MiXCR, applied by TCRdb to the multiplex PCR reads, yields one record per CDR3 protein. Of about 400,000 distinct CDR3 sequences listed, more than 12% are singletons. The sequenced sample was blood. Every receptor here comes from a woman aged 30 to 39 with Graves' hyperthyroidism. Both conserved end residues are part of each CDR3. Each record gives: clone size, J gene, D gene, V gene, CDR3 DNA, CDR3 protein. The D gene is left open where the match is weak. The size of a clone is reported for some rows only, either as once, few or many, or as a class for expanded clones.

clone size: many; J gene: TRBJ1-2; D gene: TRBD1; V gene: TRBV3-1; CDR3 DNA: TGTGCCAGCAGAGCAACCGGGACAGGGGTGGATGGCTACACCTTC; CDR3 protein: CASRATGTGVDGYTF
clone size: many; J gene: TRBJ2-5; D gene: TRBD2; V gene: TRBV20-1; CDR3 DNA: TGCAGTGCCATAGCGGGATTCCTAGAGACCCAGTACTTC; CDR3 protein: CSAIAGFLETQYF
clone size: .; J gene: TRBJ2-5; D gene: .; V gene: TRBV4-1; CDR3 DNA: TGCGCCAGCAGCCAAGAAGTGCGGGGCTCAGGGGAGACCCAGTACTTC; CDR3 protein: CASSQEVRGSGETQYF
clone size: many; J gene: TRBJ2-5; D gene: .; V gene: TRBV27; CDR3 DNA: TGTGCCAGCAGTTTATCAGCTGGGAAGGCCCCGACGACCCAGTACTTC; CDR3 protein: CASSLSAGKAPTTQYF
clone size: once; J gene: TRBJ2-3; D gene: TRBD2; V gene: TRBV28; CDR3 DNA: TGTGCCAGCAGTCGGTGGGGGCTTAGCGGGAGGGCCTACAGAGATACGCAGTATTTT; CDR3 protein: CASSRWGLSGRAYRDTQYF
clone size: many; J gene: TRBJ1-1; D gene: .; V gene: TRBV5-1; CDR3 DNA: TGCGCCAGCAGCTTGGCCGAGGGCCTCAGAACTGAAGCTTTCTTT; CDR3 protein: CASSLAEGLRTEAFF
clone size: many; J gene: TRBJ2-7; D gene: .; V gene: TRBV6-5; CDR3 DNA: TGTGCCAGCAGTTACAGTCCAGGGAGTCCCGACGAGCAGTACTTC; CDR3 protein: CASSYSPGSPDEQYF
clone size: .; J gene: TRBJ2-6; D gene: .; V gene: TRBV27; CDR3 DNA: TGTGCCAGCAAACTGGCTGGGGCCAACGTCCTGACTTTC; CDR3 protein: CASKLAGANVLTF
clone size: once; J gene: TRBJ2-1; D gene: TRBD2; V gene: TRBV7-8; CDR3 DNA: TGTGCCAGCAGCCCGAAACTAGCGGATGAGCAGTTCTTC; CDR3 protein: CASSPKLADEQFF
clone size: few; J gene: TRBJ1-2; D gene: .; V gene: TRBV20-1; CDR3 DNA: TGCAGTGCGGCTAAGACAGAAACAAATGGCTACACCTTC; CDR3 protein: CSAAKTETNGYTF
clone size: once; J gene: TRBJ2-5; D gene: TRBD2; V gene: TRBV20-1; CDR3 DNA: TGCAGTGCTAGCGCCGGGACTAGCGGTGAGACCCAGTACTTC; CDR3 protein: CSASAGTSGETQYF
clone size: few; J gene: TRBJ2-6; D gene: .; V gene: TRBV6-1; CDR3 DNA: TGTGCCAGCAGACCCGGACAGATCAACGTCCTGACTTTC; CDR3 protein: CASRPGQINVLTF
clone size: many; J gene: TRBJ1-5; D gene: TRBD1; V gene: TRBV3-1; CDR3 DNA: TGTGCCAGCACGGACAGGGTGGGCCATCAGCCCCAGCATTTT; CDR3 protein: CASTDRVGHQPQHF
clone size: many; J gene: TRBJ2-5; D gene: TRBD2; V gene: TRBV18; CDR3 DNA: TGTGCCAGCTCACCGCCGATTCGGGGGGGACAAGAGACCCAGTACTTC; CDR3 protein: CASSPPIRGGQETQYF
clone size: many; J gene: TRBJ1-1; D gene: .; V gene: TRBV7-9; CDR3 DNA: TGTGCCAGCAGCGACGACTCAGGGTTTTTGCTCGAAGCTTTCTTT; CDR3 protein: CASSDDSGFLLEAFF
clone size: .; J gene: TRBJ1-1; D gene: TRBD1; V gene: TRBV5-1; CDR3 DNA: TGCGCCAGCAGCCCGTCCCGGACAGGGGTGACTGAAGCTTTCTTT; CDR3 protein: CASSPSRTGVTEAFF
clone size: many; J gene: TRBJ2-7; D gene: .; V gene: TRBV20-1; CDR3 DNA: TGCAGTGCGCCCGCGTTACAGGGACAATCCTACGAGCAGTACTTC; CDR3 protein: CSAPALQGQSYEQYF
clone size: few; J gene: TRBJ2-7; D gene: TRBD1; V gene: TRBV7-6; CDR3 DNA: TGTGCCAGCAGCTTAGAGGCCGGGACAGGAGTAAGGCAGTACTTC; CDR3 protein: CASSLEAGTGVRQYF
clone size: .; J gene: TRBJ2-2; D gene: .; V gene: TRBV5-1; CDR3 DNA: TGCGCCAGCAGCTTGGCTCAGGGCGCCGTCGAGCTGTTTTTT; CDR3 protein: CASSLAQGAVELFF
clone size: few; J gene: TRBJ2-7; D gene: TRBD1; V gene: TRBV12-3/TRBV12-4; CDR3 DNA: TGTGCCAGCAGTAGGACAGGGGAAATCAACGAGCAGTACTTC; CDR3 protein: CASSRTGEINEQYF